Detailed here is one T cell receptor (beta chain). No antigen is known for it. No much larger clone is present one base from it, and per-base qualities are unavailable. The donors were healthy, HIV-negative adults with no recently reported acute infections or vaccinations. Only Caucasian adults living in Nashville, Tennessee, USA were represented among the donors. CD4+ T cells were enriched through magnetic negative selection, after which naive cells were positively selected on CD45RA and the remaining negative fraction served as the memory subset. Blood was obtained by leukapheresis, after which PBMCs were separated by Ficoll-Histopaque density gradient centrifugation and cryopreserved in liquid nitrogen vapor phase. Analytical flow cytometry was used to check the purity and quantity of every magnetically sorted T cell population. Genomic DNA was isolated from each sorted fraction and quantified by UV absorbance on a Nanodrop 2000c.

The data were obtained in a study of shared clonotypes between healthy human individuals (dated by TCRdb to about 2020). Background on the whole study: The cohort comprised a couple of women and three men aged 18 to 49 years. For each donor, CD4 naive and CD4 memory were each run on three plates, CD8 naive on two plates, and CD8 memory on one plate. Blood TCR repertoires of about five healthy adults were deeply sequenced to estimate repertoire size and the extent of clonotype sharing between individuals. To increase sequencing depth and limit assay-specific biases, different laboratories used diverse techniques to prepare libraries and sequence TCR repertoires. Per donor, leukapheresis produced somewhere between about 0.94 and 10 billion PBMCs.

Paper-wide results and their limitations: Even with the large sequencing depth, rarefaction of the sorted-subset datasets indicated that sequencing was incomplete. Only blood was sampled, and tissue TCR repertoires likely differ from those in blood. Higher generation probabilities were observed for clonotypes shared by all four sorted-subset donors than for non-shared clonotypes. Naive subsets generally had larger estimated clonotype richness than memory subsets. Sharing across a handful of donors was observed for around 4.8% of naive CD4, under 4% of naive CD8, 2.3% of memory CD4, and around 0.4% of memory CD8 clonotypes. Because the study included only a small number of donors, the genetic and exposure-history diversity represented was limited. Based on pairwise subsampling, the degree of clonotype sharing among donors was expected to be affected by sequencing depth.

TCR CDR3 regions were amplified from genomic DNA by multiplex PCR using the deep immunoSEQ assay. Genomic DNA extracted from each cell subset was distributed evenly over all wells of several immunoSEQ 96-well plates, and each plate served as one replicate. For sorted subsets, 200 to 250 ng of genomic DNA, equivalent to some 33,000 T cell genomes, went into each replicate PCR. Purified libraries were measured with a Qubit 3.0 fluorometer, size-checked on a Bioanalyzer 2100, and measured again with the KAPA Library Quantification kit. Each immunoSEQ 96-well plate was sequenced on its own single-read 150-cycle Illumina NextSeq 550 flow cell. On the study's bioinformatics: Because only junctional sequences without quality scores were contained in the immunoSEQ output, filtering matching that applied to full-length reads could not be performed. To assign V/J genes and CDR3, sequences were annotated using PyIR, a Python wrapper for IgBLAST v1.9, with IMGT germline references. Reads were filtered out if the reads had weak V/J assignments (E-value above 1e-6), no CDR3, stop codons, out-of-frame junctions, or ambiguous translated residues. A V3J clonotype was defined by an identical inferred V gene, J gene, and CDR3 amino acid sequence. Percentage overlap between repertoires was computed as shared unique clonotypes divided by the size of the smaller repertoire. Repertoire richness was assessed with RTK rarefaction, the Chao1 estimator, and Recon v2.1 estimates of unobserved clonotypes. For all TCRbeta clonotypes obtained by the gDNA method from a handful of donors, generation probabilities were computed with OLGA. Drawn from immuneACCESS, this table holds only the in-frame rearrangements with V and J called that TCRdb kept. Clones are partly lost; checked studies trace under half to an unresolved V gene and leave the rest unexplained. From that table come the V and J calls and clone size; the DNA was used to work out D and trimming. This sample holds over 850,000 clones; about 84% were observed only once. The top ten clonotypes cover 0.5% to 0.65% of the sample.

The TCR originated in a man in his late teens or twenties in good health. Some clones in this sample may be carry-over from other donors' samples. Sequencing was done on a sample of memory CD4+ T cells from PBMCs. Read against the paper, the sample's cell subset or site label means: CD45RA-negative fraction.

The CDR3 protein: CASSSALAGGETQYF. The nucleotide sequence reads as follows: TGTGCCAGCAGCTCCGCATTAGCGGGAGGAGAGACCCAGTACTTC. The chain couples TRBV11-2 to TRBJ2-5, and 10 junctional nucleotides match TRBD2. CDR1 and CDR2, looked up from the germline V gene, are SGHAT and FQNNGV. Trimming removed 4 bases from V and 4 bases from J; the gene matches leave 6 bases unexplained. The CDR3 runs 15 amino acids, cysteine and phenylalanine included. Of the read, only the CDR3 DNA is kept; its 45 bases are in frame from base 1.